This note documents a single TCR beta chain sequence. Its antigen is not identified. TCRdb re-derived calls from the reads in MiXCR, one entry per CDR3 protein. The sample includes hundreds of thousands of distinct CDR3 sequences, 20% to 25% of them seen just once. These data belong to a study of T cell repertoires in cytomegalovirus infection. About the research overall: Public TCR beta signatures indicated both CMV infection and matching HLA type. Study-level points and caveats: It was HLA-C-restricted CMV-specific TCR beta clonotypes that dominated the response ex vivo. People with CMV and the relevant HLA were identified by cumulative public TCR beta family frequency.

This CDR3 region has 13 residues. The germline V gene encodes CDR1 SQVTM and CDR2 ANQGSEA. V trimming: 4 bases; J trimming: 7 bases; junction bases outside the gene matches: 7. The TCR was taken from a human donor in good health (CMV status not recorded). Some clones in this sample may be carry-over from other donors' samples. The specimen sequenced was CD8+ T cells from PBMCs. The chain carries TRBV29-1 and TRBJ1-2; TRBD1 aligns across 9 bases. The CDR3 coding sequence is TGCAGCGTTGGAGACAGGGGGAATAGTGGCTACACCTTC. Encoded protein: CSVGDRGNSGYTF.